A single sample gave rise to the 21 T cell receptor beta chains below, sequenced in a study of shared clonotypes between healthy human individuals. Terminally differentiated effector memory CD45RA+ cells were excluded from the naive CD8 cells, which were CD45RO-negative and positively selected for CCR7. Repertoires were generated with immunoSEQ multiplex PCR, while TCRdb's copy carries only in-frame clones and drops some. Of around 2,000,000 clones listed, roughly 95% are singletons. Specimen: naive CD8+ T cells sorted from blood. These TCRs come from a man younger than 35 in good health.

The chain uses TRBV18 and TRBJ2-5, with D hard to call. Germline lookup yields CDR1 KGHSH and CDR2 LQKENI. Trimming took 8 bases from V and 0 from J, leaving 16 bases between them. The CDR3 loop spans 15 amino acids. The CDR3 nucleotides are TGTGCCAGCGCTCACGATCCGAGACACCAAGAGACCCAGTACTTC. Translating gives CASAHDPRHQETQYF.

The J gene is TRBJ2-2, the V gene TRBV29-1; D unresolved. The CDR3 runs to 14 residues. V lost 0 bases and J lost 4, with 9 bases in between. The germline CDR1 and CDR2 sequences are SQVTM and ANQGSEA. The CDR3 nucleotides read TGCAGCGTTGAAGATAGCCGGGTCACCGGGGAGCTGTTTTTT. Its translation is CSVEDSRVTGELFF.

The chain recombines TRBV27 with TRBJ2-7, with D possibly being TRBD1 (6 bases). The CDR3 covers 17 residues. CDR1 is MNHEY, CDR2 SMNVEV, per germline (reference sequence). The V and J ends lost 2 bases and 0 bases respectively, with 17 bases between them. As DNA, the CDR3 is TGTGCCAGCAGTTTAATCAACAGGGCGAAGGTCTCCTACGAGCAGTACTTC. It translates to CASSLINRAKVSYEQYF.

The V call is TRBV14, the J call TRBJ2-6; D not resolved. The CDR3 loop spans 16 amino acids. Trimming stripped 1 base from V and 8 bases from J, with 15 bases between. The germline V gene has CDR1 SGHDN and CDR2 FVKESK. CDR3 bases: TGTGCCAGCAGCCAAGGGTTCTACAGCTCTACCAACGTCCTGACTTTC. Its protein product is CASSQGFYSSTNVLTF.

Worth noting for this clone: The sample holds other DNA sequences that translate to the same CDR3. The V and J genes are TRBV27 and TRBJ2-7, with a weak D call TRBD1 (6 bases). Trimming took 0 bases from V and 0 from J, leaving 6 bases between them. The germline gives CDR1 MNHEY, CDR2 SMNVEV (reference sequence). This CDR3 has 14 residues. CDR3: CASSLSDSSYEQYF. The CDR3 DNA follows: TGTGCCAGCAGTTTATCGGACAGCTCCTACGAGCAGTACTTC.

This clone was picked up a small number of times. This sample also contains other DNA sequences that code for the same CDR3. The chain uses TRBV7-2 and TRBJ2-5; maybe TRBD2 (5 bases). Looked up from germline, CDR1 is SGHTA and CDR2 is FQGNSA. The V gene lost 1 base and the J gene lost 5 bases, with 8 bases spanning the gap. CDR3 length: 13 amino acids. CDR3 in amino acids: CASSLDGEETQYF. Here the CDR3 DNA reads TGTGCCAGCAGCTTAGACGGGGAGGAGACCCAGTACTTC.

The chain combines TRBV27 with TRBJ1-5, with a tentative D call TRBD1 (5 bases). Trimming left V 6 bases short and J 3 bases short, with 18 bases between. Germline V gives CDR1 MNHEY, CDR2 SMNVEV (reference sequence). The CDR3 has 16 amino acids. For the CDR3, the DNA is TGTGCCAGCAGACCCACCCTGGAGGACATCAATCAGCCCCAGCATTTT. Its protein is CASRPTLEDINQPQHF.

The table lists this clone with a few counts. V usage is TRBV5-1 and J usage is TRBJ1-6; D is possibly TRBD1 (6 bases). The V gene lost 0 bases and the J gene lost 7 bases, with 8 bases spanning the gap. The CDR3 loop spans 14 amino acids. Germline values: CDR1 SGHRS, CDR2 YFSETQ. The CDR3 sequence: CASSLGQGNSPLHF. DNA of the CDR3: TGCGCCAGCAGCTTGGGGCAGGGGAATTCACCCCTCCACTTT.

This rearrangement joins TRBV7-9 to TRBJ2-7, with D unresolved. Per germline, CDR1 SEHNR and CDR2 FQNEAQ (reference sequence). V gave up 1 base and J gave up 0 bases, with 13 bases separating them. The CDR3 sequence is 16 residues long. This chain's CDR3 is CASSLVGGILSYEQYF. Here the CDR3 DNA reads TGTGCCAGCAGCTTAGTGGGTGGCATTCTCTCCTACGAGCAGTACTTC.

V gene TRBV4-3 combines with J gene TRBJ2-5; D may be TRBD1 (5 bases). From germline, CDR1 is LGHNA and CDR2 YSLEER. The CDR3 length is 14 residues. V was clipped by 1 base and J by 5 bases, with 11 bases between them. DNA for the CDR3: TGCGCCAGCAGCCAAGGGCAGGGAAGCGAGACCCAGTACTTC. Encoded protein: CASSQGQGSETQYF.

This chain joins TRBV30 and TRBJ2-5; 8 positions match TRBD1. The CDR3 sequence is 13 residues long. Per the germline V gene, CDR1 is GTSNPN and CDR2 is SVGIG (reference sequence). The V and J ends lost 5 bases and 5 bases, in that order; junction bases with no gene match: 7. The CDR3, as DNA: TGTGCCTGGTCCGGACAGGGTGGGGAGACCCAGTACTTC. It yields the protein CAWSGQGGETQYF.

This clone was picked up one time. The CDR3 DNA reads TGTGCCAGCAGCCAGTCAGACAGTTACAATGAGCAGTTCTTC. It yields the protein CASSQSDSYNEQFF. The rearrangement uses TRBV11-2 and TRBJ2-1; the D gene is possibly TRBD1 (5 bases). CDR3 length: 14 residues. CDR1 and CDR2 from the germline V gene are SGHAT and FQNNGV. V dropped 5 bases and J dropped 4 bases, with 12 bases sitting between them.

The chain is built from TRBV7-9 and TRBJ2-3; TRBD2 matches at 10 bases. After removal of 1 base from V and 0 bases from J, the junction contained 10 bases not matched to a gene. Germline V gene data show CDR1 as SEHNR and CDR2 as FQNEAQ (reference sequence). CDR3 length equals 19 residues. CDR3 DNA: TGTGCCAGCAGCTTAGTAATCCTAGCGGGAGTGTCTAGCACAGATACGCAGTATTTT. This codes for CASSLVILAGVSSTDTQYF.

The chain combines TRBV6-6 with TRBJ2-2; no firm D call. V was shortened by 8 bases and J by 2 bases, with 12 bases between the two germline ends. This CDR3 comprises 14 residues. Germline assignment: CDR1 MNHNY and CDR2 SVGAGI (reference sequence). The CDR3 region is CASWPSANTGELFF. CDR3 sequence (DNA): TGTGCCAGCTGGCCAAGCGCAAACACCGGGGAGCTGTTTTTT.

V is TRBV15 and J is TRBJ1-4; 9 nucleotides agree with TRBD1. The CDR3 runs 13 residues. In germline, CDR1 is LNHNV, CDR2 YYDKDF (reference sequence). J gave up 11 bases and V 8 bases, and 9 bases lay outside the gene matches. CDR3 nucleotide sequence: TGTGCCACCGAGGACAGGGGATATGGGAAACTGTTTTTT. Amino acids: CATEDRGYGKLFF.

This rearrangement joins TRBV13 to TRBJ1-2, with D possibly matching TRBD1 (6 bases). The V gene lost 5 bases and the J gene lost 5 bases, with 12 bases spanning the gap. The CDR3 spans 13 residues. Germline V gives CDR1 PRHDT, CDR2 FYEKMQ (reference sequence). This CDR3 is CASSTQGFYGYTF. DNA for the CDR3: TGTGCCAGCAGCACCCAGGGGTTTTATGGCTACACCTTC.

This chain joins TRBV7-3 and TRBJ1-6, with D tentatively TRBD1 (6 bases). CDR1 is SGHTA and CDR2 is FQGTGA in the germline V gene. V was clipped by 5 bases and J by 4 bases, with 18 bases between them. The CDR3 consists of 17 residues. The CDR3 loop is CASSQKSPGQYNSPLHF. The CDR3 coding sequence is TGTGCCAGCAGCCAAAAATCTCCGGGACAATATAATTCACCCCTCCACTTT.

This clone was found once. J is TRBJ1-1 and V is TRBV12-2. TRBV12-2 is shown as a pseudogene. This CDR3 has 18 amino acids. The CDR3 bases are TGTGCAAGTCGCTTTAGTAAGGGACCGCCGATACAGAACACTGAAGCTTTCTTT. As protein: CASRFSKGPPIQNTEAFF.

J is TRBJ2-7 and V is TRBV27; 7 nucleotides match TRBD1. Germline V gives CDR1 MNHEY, CDR2 SMNVEV (reference sequence). Trimming at V came to 5 bases and at J to 0 bases, leaving 10 bases not matched to a gene. This CDR3 has 16 amino acids. For the CDR3, the DNA is TGTGCCAGCAGTCCACCACAGGGGTCGAGCTCCTACGAGCAGTACTTC. Protein: CASSPPQGSSSYEQYF.

This clone was observed a single time. The chain couples TRBV7-2 to TRBJ2-7, with 8 nucleotides matching TRBD1. The germline V gene encodes CDR1 SGHTA and CDR2 FQGNSA. The ends lost 0 bases at V and 4 bases at J; junction bases unmatched: 8. The CDR3 spans 16 residues. The CDR3 sequence: CASSLAVGDRKYEQYF. CDR3 in DNA: TGTGCCAGCAGCTTAGCTGTTGGGGACAGGAAATACGAGCAGTACTTC.

The chain recombines TRBV19 with TRBJ2-1, with 8 bases lining up with TRBD1. V dropped 6 bases and J dropped 5; count of bases not matched to a gene: 9. CDR1 LNHDA and CDR2 SQIVND come from the germline V gene (reference sequence). The length of the CDR3 is 15 residues. The CDR3 reads CASRKDREGHNEQFF. For the CDR3, the DNA is TGTGCCAGTAGGAAGGACAGGGAAGGTCACAATGAGCAGTTCTTC.